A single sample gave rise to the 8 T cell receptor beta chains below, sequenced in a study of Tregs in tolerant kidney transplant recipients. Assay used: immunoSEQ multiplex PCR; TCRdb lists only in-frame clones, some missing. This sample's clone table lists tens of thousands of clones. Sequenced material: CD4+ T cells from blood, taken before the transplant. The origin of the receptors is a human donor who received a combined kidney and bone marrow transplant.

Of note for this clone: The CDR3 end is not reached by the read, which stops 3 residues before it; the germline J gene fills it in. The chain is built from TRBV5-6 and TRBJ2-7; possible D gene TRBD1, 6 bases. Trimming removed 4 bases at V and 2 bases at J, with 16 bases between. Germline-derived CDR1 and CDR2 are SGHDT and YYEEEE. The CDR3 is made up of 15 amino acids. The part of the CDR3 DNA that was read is TGTGCCAGCAGCCCACGGCAGGACAGAACCTACGAG. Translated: CASSPRQDRTYE. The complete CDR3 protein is CASSPRQDRTYEQYF. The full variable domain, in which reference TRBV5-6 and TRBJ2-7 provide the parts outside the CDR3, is DAGVTQSPTHLIKTRGQQVTLRCSPKSGHDTVSWYQQALGQGPQFIFQYYEEEERQRGNFPDRFSGHQFPNYSSELNVNALLLGDSALYLCASSPRQDRTYEQYFGPGTRLTVT.

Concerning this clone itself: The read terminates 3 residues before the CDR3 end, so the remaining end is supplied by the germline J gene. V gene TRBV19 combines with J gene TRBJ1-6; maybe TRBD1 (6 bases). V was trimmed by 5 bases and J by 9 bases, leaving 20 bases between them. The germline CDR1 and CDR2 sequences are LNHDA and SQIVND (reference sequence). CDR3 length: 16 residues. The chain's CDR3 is CASSPLEGSRGSPLHF. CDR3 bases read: TGTGCCAGTAGTCCTCTTGAGGGGTCCAGGGGTTCACCC. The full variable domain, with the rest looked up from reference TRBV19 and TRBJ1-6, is DGGITQSPKYLFRKEGQNVTLSCEQNLNHDAMYWYRQDPGQGLRLIYYSQIVNDFQKGDIAEGYSVSREKKESFPLTVTSAQKNPTAFYLCASSPLEGSRGSPLHFGNGTRLTVT.

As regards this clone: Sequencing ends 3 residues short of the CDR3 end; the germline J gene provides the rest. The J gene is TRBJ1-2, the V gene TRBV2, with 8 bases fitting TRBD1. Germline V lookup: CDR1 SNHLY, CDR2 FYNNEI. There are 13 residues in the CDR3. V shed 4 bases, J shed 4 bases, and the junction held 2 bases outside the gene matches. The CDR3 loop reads CASSGTGLYGYTF. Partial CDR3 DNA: TGTGCCAGCAGTGGGACAGGGCTCTATGGC.

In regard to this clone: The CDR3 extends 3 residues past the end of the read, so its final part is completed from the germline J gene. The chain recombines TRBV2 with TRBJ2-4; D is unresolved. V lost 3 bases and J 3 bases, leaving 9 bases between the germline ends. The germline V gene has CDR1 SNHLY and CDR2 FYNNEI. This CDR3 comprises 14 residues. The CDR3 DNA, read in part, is TGTGCCAGCAGTGAGCGGAGCAGCAAAAACATT. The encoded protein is CASSERSSKNI. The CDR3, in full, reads CASSERSSKNIQYF.

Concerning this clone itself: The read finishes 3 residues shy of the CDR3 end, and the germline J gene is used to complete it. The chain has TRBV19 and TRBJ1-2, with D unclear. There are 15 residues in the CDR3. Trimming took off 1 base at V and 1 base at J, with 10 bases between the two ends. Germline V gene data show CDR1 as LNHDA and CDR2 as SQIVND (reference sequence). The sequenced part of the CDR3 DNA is TGTGCCAGTAGTATAGCCCAGACTGTTAACTATGGC. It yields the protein CASSIAQTVNYG. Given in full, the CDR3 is CASSIAQTVNYGYTF.

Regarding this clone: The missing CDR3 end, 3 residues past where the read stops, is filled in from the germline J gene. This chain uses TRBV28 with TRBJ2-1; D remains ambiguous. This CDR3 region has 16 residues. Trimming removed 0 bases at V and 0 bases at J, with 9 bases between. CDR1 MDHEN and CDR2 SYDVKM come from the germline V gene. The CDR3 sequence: CASSLWSKSSYNEQFF. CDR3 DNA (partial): TGTGCCAGCAGTTTATGGAGCAAAAGCTCCTACAATGAG.

CDR3 sequence: CASSPQETQYF. Partial CDR3 DNA: TGTGCCAGCAGCCCACAAGAGACC. V and J are TRBV7-6 and TRBJ2-5; D is uncertain. The CDR3 end falls 3 residues outside the read, so it is completed with the germline J gene. The CDR3 spans 11 residues. CDR1 and CDR2 from the germline V gene are SGHVS and FNYEAQ. Trimming stripped 5 bases from V and 2 bases from J, with 3 bases between.

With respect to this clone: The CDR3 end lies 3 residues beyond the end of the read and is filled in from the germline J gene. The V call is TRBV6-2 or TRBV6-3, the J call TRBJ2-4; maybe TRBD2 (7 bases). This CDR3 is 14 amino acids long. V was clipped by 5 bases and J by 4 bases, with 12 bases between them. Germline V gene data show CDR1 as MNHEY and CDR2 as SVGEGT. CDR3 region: CASSPGGTKNIQYF. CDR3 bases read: TGTGCCAGCAGTCCCGGGGGGACAAAAAACATT.